The 16 T cell receptor beta chains presented below share a single source sample, sequenced in a study of Tregs in tolerant kidney transplant recipients. TCRdb's copy holds only in-frame clones and misses some; the assay was immunoSEQ multiplex PCR. This sample has about 240,000 clones, with more than 65% found just once. Sequenced input: CD4+ T cells from blood. All receptors derive from a human donor in good health.

This clone was seen only once. The chain employs TRBV7-2 and TRBJ1-5, with D unresolved. CDR3 size: 15 residues. The ends were cut back, 1 base at V and 2 bases at J, with 9 bases in the middle. Germline V gene sequence: CDR1 SGHTA, CDR2 FQGNSA. The CDR3 here is CASSLVWGGNQPQHF. CDR3 nucleotides: TGTGCCAGCAGCTTAGTTTGGGGAGGCAATCAGCCCCAGCATTTT.

The rearrangement links TRBV18 to TRBJ1-1, with D perhaps matching TRBD1 (6 bases). The V end lost 4 bases, the J end lost 3 bases, and 15 bases lay between the germline ends. CDR1 and CDR2 (germline): KGHSH, LQKENI. This CDR3 comprises 15 residues. The CDR3 loop is CASSQSEGGYTEAFF. The CDR3 DNA is TGTGCCAGCTCACAGTCGGAGGGGGGTTACACTGAAGCTTTCTTT.

This clone appeared a few times. This chain uses TRBV7-2 with TRBJ1-2; D gene uncertain. Germline lookup yields CDR1 SGHTA and CDR2 FQGNSA. The CDR3 totals 13 residues. V lost 5 bases and J 4 bases, leaving 11 bases between the germline ends. The DNA for the CDR3 is TGTGCCAGCAGCCTCGACGGGCGCTATGGCTACACCTTC. It codes for CASSLDGRYGYTF.

This clone was seen only once. This rearrangement joins TRBV10-1 to TRBJ2-3, with D possibly matching TRBD1 (6 bases). This CDR3 region has 15 residues. The germline V and J ends were trimmed by 9 bases and 1 base, with 17 bases remaining between them. Germline CDR1 is WNHNN and CDR2 is SYGVQD (reference sequence). This chain's CDR3 is CARTESRTGTDTQYF. CDR3 nucleotides: TGCGCCAGAACAGAGAGCCGGACAGGCACAGATACGCAGTATTTT.

The chain is built from TRBV7-8 and TRBJ2-1, with D unclear. Germline CDR1 reads SGHVS; CDR2 reads FQNEAQ. V lost 4 bases and J lost 8, with 6 bases in between. The CDR3 spans 11 residues. The CDR3, as DNA: TGTGCCAGCAGCTCTTTATATGAGCAGTTCTTC. Translation gives CASSSLYEQFF.

This clone was found once. V usage is TRBV4-1 and J usage is TRBJ2-2; 9 bases are shared with TRBD2. Unmatched junction bases numbered 12, after V lost 4 bases and J lost 3 bases. Germline V gene lookup returns CDR1 MGHRA and CDR2 YSYEKL. CDR3 size: 18 residues. The CDR3 reads CASSRLAAPSVDTGELFF. CDR3 sequence (DNA): TGCGCCAGCAGCCGACTAGCGGCACCTTCGGTGGACACCGGGGAGCTGTTTTTT.

The sample holds one count of this clone. The chain combines TRBV19 with TRBJ2-3, with a tentative D call TRBD2 (5 bases). Trimming shortened V by 9 bases and J by 4 bases, and 11 bases separated the two germline ends. The V gene's germline CDR1 is LNHDA and CDR2 SQIVND (reference sequence). This CDR3 has 12 residues. For the CDR3, the DNA is TGTGCCAGCGGGGTGACTTCAGATACGCAGTATTTT. Its translation: CASGVTSDTQYF.

This clone was counted between two and nine times. This sequence joins TRBV6-6 and TRBJ1-3, with 8 bases lining up with TRBD1. From germline, CDR1 is MNHNY and CDR2 SVGAGI (reference sequence). V dropped 7 bases and J dropped 4; count of bases not matched to a gene: 6. The CDR3 covers 14 residues. The CDR3 DNA reads TGTGCCAGCACTTCGACAGGGGCGGGAAACACCATATATTTT. The encoded protein is CASTSTGAGNTIYF.

Concerning this clone itself: The junction and the germline gene differ at one end; a read error may be behind it. The chain recombines TRBV7-7 with TRBJ2-6; the match to TRBD1 covers 10 bases. The V gene's germline CDR1 is SSHAT and CDR2 FNYEAQ (reference sequence). CDR3 length equals 14 residues. CDR3 region: CASSLAGTGDVLTF. The CDR3 DNA is TGTGCTAGCAGCTTAGCTGGGACAGGGGACGTCCTGACTTTC. The full variable domain, completed using reference TRBV7-7 and TRBJ2-6, is GAGVSQSPRYKVTKRGQDVTLRCDPISSHATLYWYQQALGQGPEFLTYFNYEAQPDKSGLPSDRFSAERPEGSISTLTIQRTEQRDSAMYRCASSLAGTGDVLTFGAGSRLTVL.

DNA for the CDR3: TGCGCCAGCAGCCAAGCCAAAGGGGACTTCAGGGGGGCCAACGTCCTGACTTTC. It encodes CASSQAKGDFRGANVLTF. The chain is built from TRBV4-1 and TRBJ2-6; tentative D call: TRBD2 (6 bases). V lost 1 base, J lost 4 bases, and 17 bases lay in between. This CDR3 comprises 18 residues. Per germline, CDR1 MGHRA and CDR2 YSYEKL.

The rearrangement uses TRBV15 and TRBJ1-1; D not resolved. The CDR3 contains 13 residues. The germline gives CDR1 LNHNV, CDR2 YYDKDF (reference sequence). V was shortened by 5 bases and J by 4 bases, with 11 bases between the two germline ends. This CDR3 is CATSLEGGTEAFF. CDR3 coding DNA: TGTGCCACCAGCCTAGAGGGTGGCACTGAAGCTTTCTTT.

This clone was detected a few times. The V call is TRBV6-5, the J call TRBJ1-2, with D unresolved. The length of the CDR3 is 15 residues. The ends were cut back, 7 bases at V and 0 bases at J, with 15 bases in the middle. Germline V CDR1 and CDR2: MNHEY, SVGAGI. The CDR3 coding sequence is TGTGCCAGCACTAGTGACCCCTATTCTAACTATGGCTACACCTTC. Residues: CASTSDPYSNYGYTF.

This clone was counted a single time. Additional DNA sequences in this sample encode the identical CDR3. The V and J genes are TRBV5-1 and TRBJ2-1, with 7 bases aligning to TRBD1. From germline, CDR1 is SGHRS and CDR2 YFSETQ. The V gene end was trimmed by 4 bases and the J gene end by 7 bases; junction bases not matched to a gene: 2. The CDR3 is 12 residues long. CDR3 nucleotide sequence: TGCGCCAGCAGCCTACAGGGGAATGAGCAGTTCTTC. Protein: CASSLQGNEQFF.

This chain links TRBV18 with TRBJ1-5, with D unclear. Germline V gene lookup returns CDR1 KGHSH and CDR2 LQKENI. CDR3 size: 15 residues. V gave up 3 bases and J gave up 2 bases, with 11 bases separating them. As DNA, the CDR3 is TGTGCCAGCTCACCCGTCGCATTACGCAATCAGCCCCAGCATTTT. Protein sequence: CASSPVALRNQPQHF.

This rearrangement joins TRBV6-5 to TRBJ1-3; TRBD1 matches 9 bases. In germline, CDR1 is MNHEY, CDR2 SVGAGI. The CDR3 loop spans 12 amino acids. V gave up 9 bases and J gave up 6 bases; unmatched junction bases: 3. In nucleotides, the CDR3 is TGTGCCAGTCGGACAGGGGAAAACACCATATATTTT. It encodes CASRTGENTIYF.

The rearrangement uses TRBV9 and TRBJ1-4, with unresolved D. The germline V gene has CDR1 SGDLS and CDR2 YYNGEE. The CDR3 is made up of 14 amino acids. Trimming removed 0 bases at V and 2 bases at J, with 5 bases between. The CDR3 reads CASSVEPTNEKLFF. As DNA, the CDR3 is TGTGCCAGCAGCGTAGAGCCGACTAATGAAAAACTGTTTTTT.